The 12 T cell receptor beta chains listed next were all sequenced from one sample in a study of blood T cell repertoires in COVID-19. The method was immunoSEQ multiplex PCR; TCRdb's version includes in-frame clones alone and lacks a portion of them. The profile shows approximately 110,000 clones, 81% of them singletons. Sequencing was performed on peripheral blood. The source is a man aged 80 or over with acute or convalescent COVID-19.

The count of this clone is one. V usage is TRBV5-4 and J usage is TRBJ2-3; possibly TRBD1 for D (6 bases). Germline V gene lookup returns CDR1 SGHNT and CDR2 YYREEE (reference sequence). The CDR3 consists of 13 residues. The V end was cut by 2 bases, the J end by 6 bases, with 10 bases between. The CDR3, as DNA: TGTGCCAGCAGCTTCTCAGGGGTCGATACGCAGTATTTT. It yields the protein CASSFSGVDTQYF.

V gene TRBV13 combines with J gene TRBJ2-2; a weak D match, TRBD1 (7 bases). Trimming took off 8 bases at V and 4 bases at J, with 11 bases between the two ends. CDR1 is PRHDT and CDR2 is FYEKMQ in the germline V gene (reference sequence). This CDR3 is 13 amino acids long. Written as DNA, the CDR3 is TGTGCCAGCGGGCAGGGGGGCACCGGGGAGCTGTTTTTT. It encodes CASGQGGTGELFF.

V gene TRBV18 combines with J gene TRBJ2-7; TRBD2 might be the D (5 bases). Deletions cut 1 base from V and 0 bases from J, with 7 bases between. CDR3 length: 14 amino acids. CDR1 is KGHSH, CDR2 LQKENI, per germline. The DNA of the CDR3 is TGTGCCAGCTCACCACTAGCGAGCTCCTACGAGCAGTACTTC. Protein product: CASSPLASSYEQYF. The whole variable domain, remainder taken from reference TRBV18 and TRBJ2-7, is NAGVMQNPRHLVRRRGQEARLRCSPMKGHSHVYWYRQLPEEGLKFMVYLQKENIIDESGMPKERFSAEFPKEGPSILRIQQVVRGDSAAYFCASSPLASSYEQYFGPGTRLTVT.

The CDR3 loop is CASSRAGGPYEQFF. The CDR3 DNA sequence: TGCGCCAGCAGCCGAGCGGGAGGGCCCTATGAGCAGTTCTTC. The V and J genes are TRBV5-1 and TRBJ2-1; 10 bases line up with TRBD2. From germline, CDR1 is SGHRS and CDR2 YFSETQ. The V segment lost 4 bases and the J segment 8 bases; nucleotides outside the gene matches: 6. The CDR3 extends over 14 amino acids.

This chain connects TRBV28 to TRBJ2-7; D remains ambiguous. V was pared by 5 bases and J by 2 bases, with 10 bases between. CDR1 MDHEN and CDR2 SYDVKM come from the germline V gene. The CDR3 sequence is 13 residues long. The CDR3 nucleotides are TGTGCCAGCAGTATCCTCGTCCCCTACGAGCAGTACTTC. This gives the protein CASSILVPYEQYF.

The chain combines TRBV7-3 with TRBJ2-1; D might be TRBD1 (6 bases). The germline V gene has CDR1 SGHTA and CDR2 FQGTGA. V dropped 5 bases and J dropped 7 bases, with 15 bases sitting between them. The CDR3 is 14 residues long. CDR3 region: CASSPGAGDNEQFF. CDR3 coding DNA: TGTGCCAGCAGCCCAGGGGCAGGAGATAATGAGCAGTTCTTC.

The gene calls are TRBV20-1 and TRBJ2-7, with D tentatively TRBD2 (6 bases). Trimming left V 3 bases short and J 0 bases short, with 12 bases between. The CDR3 contains 14 residues. Per germline, CDR1 DFQATT and CDR2 SNEGSKA (reference sequence). CDR3 residues: CSASRGSSSYEQYF. CDR3 in DNA: TGCAGTGCTAGTCGGGGGTCCAGCTCCTACGAGCAGTACTTC.

The chain couples TRBV11-2 to TRBJ2-5; 8 bases agree with TRBD2. After removal of 5 bases from V and 3 bases from J, the junction contained 11 bases not matched to a gene. Germline values: CDR1 SGHAT, CDR2 FQNNGV. There are 16 residues in the CDR3. The CDR3 nucleotides are TGTGCCAGCAGCCACGGGGAACTAGCGGAGAAAGAGACCCAGTACTTC. Amino acid sequence: CASSHGELAEKETQYF.

The genes are TRBV7-6 and TRBJ1-4; the D gene is possibly TRBD1 (6 bases). V lost 0 bases and J lost 0, with 11 bases in between. The CDR3 consists of 17 residues. CDR1 is SGHVS, CDR2 FNYEAQ, per germline. CDR3 nucleotides: TGTGCCAGCAGCTTAGCAAGGGACACAGCAACTAATGAAAAACTGTTTTTT. Amino acids: CASSLARDTATNEKLFF.

The CDR3 here is CASSGGPRNTEAFF. The CDR3 region has the DNA TGTGCCAGCAGCGGGGGCCCCAGGAACACTGAAGCTTTCTTT. The chain employs TRBV9 and TRBJ1-1, with D perhaps TRBD1 (5 bases). Germline values: CDR1 SGDLS, CDR2 YYNGEE. The CDR3 covers 14 residues. Between the trimmed V and J ends, which lost 3 bases and 1 base, there was a span of 10 bases.

This rearrangement joins TRBV9 to TRBJ2-7; the match to TRBD2 covers 11 bases. Germline-derived CDR1 and CDR2 are SGDLS and YYNGEE. The V segment lost 3 bases and the J segment 4 bases; nucleotides outside the gene matches: 9. The CDR3 totals 16 residues. The CDR3 DNA follows: TGTGCCAGCAGCGACCATCCTAGCGGGAGGATATACGAGCAGTACTTC. Its protein product is CASSDHPSGRIYEQYF. Full variable domain (missing parts from reference TRBV9 and TRBJ2-7): DSGVTQTPKHLITATGQRVTLRCSPRSGDLSVYWYQQSLDQGLQFLIQYYNGEERAKGNILERFSAQQFPDLHSELNLSSLELGDSALYFCASSDHPSGRIYEQYFGPGTRLTVT.

This chain connects TRBV27 to TRBJ1-6; TRBD1 is a possible D gene (6 bases). The CDR3 is 16 residues long. The V gene lost 0 bases and the J gene lost 2 bases, with 8 bases spanning the gap. CDR1 and CDR2 from the germline V gene are MNHEY and SMNVEV (reference sequence). CDR3 in amino acids: CASSLSRQAYNSPLHF. As DNA, the CDR3 is TGTGCCAGCAGTTTATCAAGACAGGCCTATAATTCACCCCTCCACTTT.